A selection of T cell receptor beta chains follows, all from one sample in a study of shared clonotypes between healthy human individuals. Profiled with immunoSEQ multiplex PCR; TCRdb holds only in-frame clones, not every one. Found here are around 480,000 clones, approximately 79% of them singletons; the top ten hold around 13%. The sequenced sample was PBMCs. The receptor set was obtained from a woman between 35 and 50 years old in good health. Some clones in this sample may be carry-over from other donors' samples. Both conserved end residues are part of each CDR3. The D gene is left open where the match is weak. Only part of the rows carry a size: once, few, many, or a class if the clone is expanded.

TRBJ2-3	-	TRBV15	-	CATSREPGRLDTQYF	TGTGCCACCAGCAGGGAACCGGGTCGCCTGGATACGCAGTATTTT
TRBJ2-1	-	TRBV6-6	once	CASSAAVDTYNEQFF	TGTGCCAGCAGTGCAGCGGTCGATACCTACAATGAGCAGTTCTTC
TRBJ2-7	TRBD2	TRBV7-9	once	CASSLTSGRVSEQYF	TGTGCCAGCAGCTTGACTAGCGGGAGAGTAAGCGAGCAGTACTTC
TRBJ2-2	-	TRBV6-5	-	CASTTAQTNTGELFF	TGTGCCAGCACCACCGCACAGACCAACACCGGGGAGCTGTTTTTT
TRBJ1-1	-	TRBV5-1	few	CASSLVSGDTEAFF	TGCGCCAGCAGCTTGGTTAGTGGGGACACTGAAGCTTTCTTT
TRBJ1-1	-	TRBV27	-	CASSLSGGTEAFF	TGTGCCAGCAGTTTATCAGGGGGCACTGAAGCTTTCTTT
TRBJ1-1	-	TRBV19	-	CASKGVRSRTEAFF	TGTGCCAGTAAAGGGGTCAGATCTAGGACTGAAGCTTTCTTT
TRBJ1-1	-	TRBV5-8	-	CASRATSEAFF	TGTGCCAGCAGGGCAACCTCCGAAGCTTTCTTT
TRBJ2-5	-	TRBV18	once	CASTSDSETQYF	TGTGCCAGCACCTCTGACTCGGAGACCCAGTACTTC
TRBJ1-2	TRBD1	TRBV19	-	CASSIASSGQGAYGYTF	TGTGCCAGTAGTATAGCATCTTCGGGACAGGGGGCTTATGGCTACACCTTC
TRBJ2-3	-	TRBV7-6	-	CASSLVGRSTDTQYF	TGTGCCAGCAGCTTAGTCGGGCGGAGCACAGATACGCAGTATTTT
TRBJ2-3	TRBD1	TRBV7-2	-	CASRQGLFTDTQYF	TGTGCCAGCAGACAGGGGTTGTTTACAGATACGCAGTATTTT
TRBJ2-1	-	TRBV4-2	-	CASSQEWGGFYYNEQFF	TGTGCCAGCAGCCAAGAGTGGGGGGGCTTTTACTACAATGAGCAGTTCTTC
TRBJ1-1	-	TRBV2	-	CASTALMNTEAFF	TGTGCCAGCACAGCCTTGATGAACACTGAAGCTTTCTTT
TRBJ2-1	-	TRBV28	-	CASSFRGNEQFF	TGTGCCAGCAGTTTCAGGGGCAATGAGCAGTTCTTC
TRBJ2-3	-	TRBV10-3	-	CAITPEGITDTQYF	TGTGCCATCACCCCGGAGGGTATCACAGATACGCAGTATTTT
TRBJ2-2	-	TRBV30	-	CAWSPGLTINTGELFF	TGTGCCTGGAGCCCGGGACTGACGATCAACACCGGGGAGCTGTTTTTT
TRBJ2-7	-	TRBV9	-	CASSVASQGNYEQYF	TGTGCCAGCAGCGTGGCCAGCCAGGGAAACTACGAGCAGTACTTC
TRBJ2-2	TRBD2	TRBV6-4	-	CASRATSGSAGELFF	TGTGCCAGCAGAGCCACTAGCGGGAGCGCCGGGGAGCTGTTTTTT
TRBJ2-5	-	TRBV6-5	-	CASSYPPRETQYF	TGTGCCAGCAGTTACCCCCCCCGGGAGACCCAGTACTTC
TRBJ1-1	-	TRBV11-2	-	CASSLDPGRGKSTEAFF	TGTGCCAGCAGCTTAGACCCCGGACGGGGCAAAAGCACTGAAGCTTTCTTT
TRBJ2-1	TRBD2	TRBV7-3	-	CASAPGLSYNEQFF	TGTGCCAGCGCGCCGGGACTATCCTACAATGAGCAGTTCTTC
TRBJ2-7	-	TRBV7-2	-	CASSDRAQTSYEQYF	TGTGCCAGCAGCGACCGGGCCCAGACCTCCTACGAGCAGTACTTC
TRBJ2-7	-	TRBV7-8	-	CASSSYDPKDEQYF	TGTGCCAGCAGCTCCTATGACCCAAAGGACGAGCAGTACTTC
TRBJ1-2	-	TRBV30	-	CAWSAGSYGYTF	TGTGCCTGGAGCGCAGGGAGCTATGGCTACACCTTC
TRBJ2-2	-	TRBV5-1	-	CASSLGPGELFF	TGCGCCAGCAGCCTCGGACCCGGGGAGCTGTTTTTT
TRBJ2-7	TRBD1	TRBV5-1	-	CASSPEGQATYEQYF	TGCGCCAGCAGCCCGGAGGGACAGGCAACCTACGAGCAGTACTTC
TRBJ2-2	-	TRBV18	once	CASSPIQVNTGELFF	TGTGCCAGCTCACCAATACAGGTTAACACCGGGGAGCTGTTTTTT
TRBJ2-5	-	TRBV7-9	-	CASSRTAETQYF	TGTGCCAGCAGCAGAACTGCAGAGACCCAGTACTTC
TRBJ1-3	-	TRBV18	-	CASSPPGADSGNTIYF	TGTGCCAGCTCACCACCAGGGGCCGACTCTGGAAACACCATATATTTT
TRBJ1-1	-	TRBV29-1	-	CSGSGATSTEAFF	TGCAGCGGTTCAGGGGCAACGAGCACTGAAGCTTTCTTT
TRBJ1-2	TRBD1	TRBV4-3	-	CASSQTGTGRYGYTF	TGCGCCAGCAGCCAAACCGGGACAGGGCGCTATGGCTACACCTTC
TRBJ1-1	-	TRBV4-1	-	CASSRATGAVVTEAFF	TGCGCCAGCAGCCGGGCGACTGGGGCGGTAGTAACTGAAGCTTTCTTT
TRBJ2-1	TRBD2	TRBV13	-	CASKLSGLAGNEQFF	TGTGCCAGCAAGCTTTCGGGACTAGCGGGAAATGAGCAGTTCTTC
TRBJ1-3	-	TRBV7-8	-	CASSPHRSGNTIYF	TGTGCCAGCAGCCCCCACCGGAGCGGAAACACCATATATTTT
TRBJ2-7	TRBD1	TRBV29-1	-	CSGLRGREQYF	TGCAGCGGCCTCAGGGGGCGCGAGCAGTACTTC
TRBJ2-5	TRBD2	TRBV5-6	-	CASSLLLAGALYQETQYF	TGTGCCAGCAGCTTGTTGCTAGCGGGAGCCCTGTACCAAGAGACCCAGTACTTC
TRBJ1-2	-	TRBV2	-	CASSEDAGGPYGYTF	TGTGCCAGCAGTGAAGATGCGGGAGGACCTTATGGCTACACCTTC
TRBJ1-2	-	TRBV5-1	-	CASSLETPSYGYTF	TGCGCCAGCAGCTTGGAAACGCCTAGCTATGGCTACACCTTC
TRBJ2-6	-	TRBV7-9	-	CASSLIRGAGANVLTF	TGTGCCAGCAGCTTAATTCGGGGTGCTGGGGCCAACGTCCTGACTTTC
TRBJ2-7	-	TRBV5-1	-	CASSPGLAPSSYEQYF	TGCGCCAGCAGCCCCGGCCTAGCACCGAGCTCCTACGAGCAGTACTTC
TRBJ1-5	-	TRBV6-5	-	CASGGNNQPQHF	TGTGCCAGCGGAGGGAACAATCAGCCCCAGCATTTT
TRBJ1-6	TRBD1	TRBV13	once	CASSLAQTGGSSPLHF	TGTGCCAGCAGCCTAGCCCAGACAGGGGGTAGTTCACCCCTCCACTTT
TRBJ1-2	TRBD1	TRBV30	-	CAYADRAMGYTF	TGTGCCTACGCGGACAGGGCCATGGGGTACACCTTC
TRBJ2-2	TRBD2	TRBV6-1	-	CASSAAPNLVSGMWVANTGELFF	TGTGCCAGCAGTGCAGCCCCTAACCTTGTTAGCGGGATGTGGGTCGCGAACACCGGGGAGCTGTTTTTT
TRBJ2-1	TRBD2	TRBV7-9	-	CASSPPWREDYNEQFF	TGTGCCAGCAGCCCTCCCTGGCGGGAGGATTACAATGAGCAGTTCTTC
TRBJ2-3	TRBD1	TRBV5-1	-	CASSSDRGGTDTQYF	TGCGCCAGCAGCTCTGACAGGGGAGGAACAGATACGCAGTATTTT
TRBJ1-4	-	TRBV5-1	few	CASSATLGRNEKLFF	TGCGCCAGCAGCGCCACCCTGGGACGGAATGAAAAACTGTTTTTT
TRBJ1-2	TRBD1	TRBV11-2	-	CASSQVTGLNYGYTF	TGTGCCAGCAGCCAGGTGACAGGGCTCAACTATGGCTACACCTTC
TRBJ1-5	TRBD1	TRBV28	-	CASSFQTGEYSNQPQHF	TGTGCCAGCAGTTTTCAAACAGGGGAATATAGCAATCAGCCCCAGCATTTT